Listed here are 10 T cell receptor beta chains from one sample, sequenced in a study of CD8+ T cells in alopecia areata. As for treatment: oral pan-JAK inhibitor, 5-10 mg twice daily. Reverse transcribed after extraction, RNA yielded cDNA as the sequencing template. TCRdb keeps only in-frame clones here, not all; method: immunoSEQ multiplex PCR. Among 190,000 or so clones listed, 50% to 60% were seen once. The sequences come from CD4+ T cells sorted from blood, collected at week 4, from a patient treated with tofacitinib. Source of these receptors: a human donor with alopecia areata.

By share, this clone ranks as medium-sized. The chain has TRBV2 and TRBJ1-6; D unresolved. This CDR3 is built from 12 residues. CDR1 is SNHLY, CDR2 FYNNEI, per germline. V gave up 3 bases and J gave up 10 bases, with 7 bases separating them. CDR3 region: CASSEGKSPLHF. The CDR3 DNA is TGTGCCAGCAGTGAGGGGAAATCACCCCTCCACTTT.

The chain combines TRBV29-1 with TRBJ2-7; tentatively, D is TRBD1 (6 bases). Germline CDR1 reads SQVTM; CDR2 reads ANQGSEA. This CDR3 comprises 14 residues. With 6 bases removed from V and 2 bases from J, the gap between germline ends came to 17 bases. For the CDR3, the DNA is TGCAGCGTCGACCATCTCAGGGGTGCCTACGAGCAGTACTTC. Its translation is CSVDHLRGAYEQYF.

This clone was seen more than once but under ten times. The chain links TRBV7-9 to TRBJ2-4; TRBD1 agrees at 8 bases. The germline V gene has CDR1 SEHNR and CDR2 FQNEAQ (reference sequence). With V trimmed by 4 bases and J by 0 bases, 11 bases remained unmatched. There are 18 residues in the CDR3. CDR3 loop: CASSSYFTGGLAKNIQYF. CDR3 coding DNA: TGTGCCAGCAGCTCCTATTTCACAGGGGGATTAGCCAAAAACATTCAGTACTTC.

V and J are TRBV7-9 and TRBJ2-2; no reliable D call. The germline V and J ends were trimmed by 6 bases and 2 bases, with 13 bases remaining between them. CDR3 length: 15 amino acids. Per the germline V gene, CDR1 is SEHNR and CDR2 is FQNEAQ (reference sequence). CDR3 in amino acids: CASRLRSGNTGELFF. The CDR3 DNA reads TGTGCCAGCAGACTTCGGTCGGGCAACACCGGGGAGCTGTTTTTT. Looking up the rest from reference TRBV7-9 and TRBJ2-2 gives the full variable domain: DTGVSQNPRHKITKRGQNVTFRCDPISEHNRLYWYRQTLGQGPEFLTYFQNEAQLEKSRLLSDRFSAERPKGSFSTLEIQRTEQGDSAMYLCASRLRSGNTGELFFGEGSRLTVL.

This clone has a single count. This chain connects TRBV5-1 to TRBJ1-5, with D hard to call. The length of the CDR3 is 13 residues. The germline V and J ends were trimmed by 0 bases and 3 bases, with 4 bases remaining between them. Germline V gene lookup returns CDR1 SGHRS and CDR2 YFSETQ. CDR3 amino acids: CASSLDLNQPQHF. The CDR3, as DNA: TGCGCCAGCAGCTTGGACCTCAATCAGCCCCAGCATTTT.

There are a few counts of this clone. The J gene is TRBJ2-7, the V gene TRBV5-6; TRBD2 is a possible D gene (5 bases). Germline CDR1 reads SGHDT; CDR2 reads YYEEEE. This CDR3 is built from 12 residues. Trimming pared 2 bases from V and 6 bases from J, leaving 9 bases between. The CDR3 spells CASSLADFEQYF. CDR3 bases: TGTGCCAGCAGCTTAGCGGACTTCGAGCAGTACTTC.

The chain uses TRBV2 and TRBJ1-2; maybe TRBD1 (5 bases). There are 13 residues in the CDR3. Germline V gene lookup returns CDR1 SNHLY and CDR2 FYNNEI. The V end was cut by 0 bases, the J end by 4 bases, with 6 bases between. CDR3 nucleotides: TGTGCCAGCAGTGAAGCCGGGACCTATGGCTACACCTTC. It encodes CASSEAGTYGYTF.

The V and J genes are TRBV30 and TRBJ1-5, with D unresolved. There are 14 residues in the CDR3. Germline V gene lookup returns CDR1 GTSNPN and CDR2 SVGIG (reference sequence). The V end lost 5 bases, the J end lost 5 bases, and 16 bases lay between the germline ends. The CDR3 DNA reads TGTGCCTGGCTGTTGAGCGGGGAGGATCAGCCCCAGCATTTT. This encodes CAWLLSGEDQPQHF.

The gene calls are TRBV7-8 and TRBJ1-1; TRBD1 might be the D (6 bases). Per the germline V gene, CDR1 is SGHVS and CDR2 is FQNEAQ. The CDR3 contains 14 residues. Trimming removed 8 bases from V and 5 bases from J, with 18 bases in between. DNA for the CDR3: TGTGCCAGCCGAGCCGCAGGGGAAAGGACTGAAGCTTTCTTT. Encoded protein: CASRAAGERTEAFF.

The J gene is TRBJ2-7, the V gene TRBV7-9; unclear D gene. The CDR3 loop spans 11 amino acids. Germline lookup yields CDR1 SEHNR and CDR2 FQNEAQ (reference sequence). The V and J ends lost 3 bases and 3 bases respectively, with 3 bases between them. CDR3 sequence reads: CASSLVYEQYF. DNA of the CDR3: TGTGCCAGCAGCTTGGTCTACGAGCAGTACTTC.